This T cell receptor (beta chain) appears in the sequencing data of a study of cytotoxic CD8 clonotypes in ibrutinib-treated CLL. The assay was immunoSEQ multiplex PCR, and TCRdb's table has in-frame clones only and misses some. The sample has approximately 130,000 clones, 84% seen once; the top ten hold about 3.3%. The CDR3 extends over 14 amino acids. CDR1 SEHNR and CDR2 FQNEAQ come from the germline V gene (reference sequence). With V trimmed by 5 bases and J by 5 bases, 5 bases remained unmatched. Genomic DNA for TCR beta libraries, 2 to 2.5 micrograms, came from cryopreserved PBMCs. Source: PBMCs, taken after 24 months of ibrutinib treatment. This TCR came from a human donor with chronic lymphocytic leukemia. This sequence joins TRBV7-9 and TRBJ2-2; TRBD1 agrees at 7 bases. In nucleotides, the CDR3 is TGTGCCAGCAGCCCCTACAGGGGAACCGGGGAGCTGTTTTTT. Encoded protein: CASSPYRGTGELFF.